The following is a TCR beta chain sequence with its context. TCRdb's copy holds only in-frame clones and misses some; the assay was immunoSEQ multiplex PCR. Among around 160,000 clones listed, around 87% were seen once. The sample comes from a study of blood T cell repertoires in COVID-19. The wider study: T cells, B-cell-depleted T cells, or PBMCs supplied cDNA or gDNA.

This CDR3 has 18 residues. The V and J ends lost 1 base and 1 base respectively, with 15 bases between them. Germline V gene sequence: CDR1 KGHDR, CDR2 SFDVKD. The chain recombines TRBV24-1 with TRBJ2-2, with D possibly TRBD1 on 5 matching bases. The clonotype comes from a woman aged 25 to 39 with acute COVID-19. Material for sequencing was PBMCs or T cells enriched from blood (not recorded which). CDR3 in amino acids: CATSDFPPAQGNTGELFF. The CDR3, as DNA: TGTGCCACCAGTGATTTCCCCCCCGCCCAGGGGAACACCGGGGAGCTGTTTTTT.